The next 15 T cell receptor beta chains were all read from a single sample in a study of graft-versus-host responses after intestinal transplantation. The data were produced by immunoSEQ multiplex PCR, yet TCRdb's version contains in-frame clones alone and is incomplete. The sample includes about 41,000 clones, roughly 95% seen only once; the top ten take more than 0.45%. Their antigens remain unidentified. The sequencing used unstimulated CD8+ T cells sorted from spleen or lymph node cells, collected before transplant. These receptors were collected from a human donor who was the organ donor for an intestinal transplant.

The chain joins TRBV11-2 to TRBJ2-2; D gene uncertain. The CDR3 extends over 13 amino acids. CDR1 is SGHAT, CDR2 FQNNGV, per germline. The V and J ends lost 5 bases and 0 bases respectively, with 4 bases between them. The DNA of the CDR3 is TGTGCCAGCAGCCCACCGAACACCGGGGAGCTGTTTTTT. It yields the protein CASSPPNTGELFF.

The chain employs TRBV6-1 and TRBJ2-7; tentatively, D is TRBD1 (6 bases). Germline CDR1 and CDR2: MNHNS and SASEGT. The CDR3 has 12 amino acids. The ends were cut back, 3 bases at V and 3 bases at J, with 6 bases in the middle. The CDR3 spells CASSDRGYEQYF. The CDR3 DNA sequence: TGTGCCAGCAGTGACAGGGGCTACGAGCAGTACTTC.

The chain employs TRBV27 and TRBJ2-3, with D perhaps TRBD1 or TRBD2 (5 bases each). The length of the CDR3 is 15 residues. Trimming cost V 8 bases and J 1 base, with 16 bases left between them. The germline V gene has CDR1 MNHEY and CDR2 SMNVEV (reference sequence). CDR3 DNA: TGTGCCAGCGCCGTTGGGGGAACGGGCACAGATACGCAGTATTTT. Encoded protein: CASAVGGTGTDTQYF.

A remark on this clone: A junction boundary mismatches the germline segment, possibly from a read error. The V and J genes are TRBV4-1 and TRBJ2-2; D not resolved. Per the germline V gene, CDR1 is MGHRA and CDR2 is YSYEKL. The CDR3 contains 11 residues. DNA of the CDR3: TGCGCCAGCACCCAAACCGGGGAGCTGTTTTTT. It is translated as CASTQTGELFF.

This clone was detected once. The genes are TRBV2 and TRBJ2-3; D is ambiguous. Germline CDR1 SNHLY, CDR2 FYNNEI. The CDR3 consists of 13 residues. The germline V and J ends were trimmed by 11 bases and 2 bases, with 14 bases remaining between them. The CDR3 is CAGQGLATDTQYF. The CDR3 DNA reads TGTGCCGGTCAAGGTCTTGCCACAGATACGCAGTATTTT.

The rearrangement joins TRBV23-1 to TRBJ1-1; D is perhaps TRBD1 (5 bases). TRBV23-1 is labeled an ORF, and its function is uncertain. This CDR3 has 15 amino acids. Trimming removed 3 bases at V and 0 bases at J, with 11 bases between. DNA for the CDR3: TGCGCCAGCAGTCATGGGGTGGGGCTGAACACTGAAGCTTTCTTT. Amino acids: CASSHGVGLNTEAFF.

The gene calls are TRBV6-5 and TRBJ1-4, with D possibly matching TRBD1 (5 bases). V shed 1 base and J shed 8 bases, with 14 bases lying between them. The CDR3 is made up of 15 amino acids. CDR1 is MNHEY, CDR2 SVGAGI, per germline. CDR3 protein: CASSYLQDSSEKLFF. Here the CDR3 DNA reads TGTGCCAGCAGTTACTTACAGGATAGTAGCGAAAAACTGTTTTTT.

The chain combines TRBV10-3 with TRBJ2-7, with 7 bases aligning to TRBD1. The CDR3 is made up of 13 amino acids. V shed 0 bases, J shed 6 bases, and the junction held 2 bases outside the gene matches. CDR1 is ENHRY, CDR2 SYGVKD, per germline. The CDR3 here is CAISESAGGEQYF. The CDR3 DNA follows: TGTGCCATCAGTGAGTCGGCAGGGGGCGAGCAGTACTTC.

The V gene is TRBV13, the J gene TRBJ2-3; 9 bases are shared with TRBD1. The V and J ends lost 5 bases and 2 bases, in that order; junction bases with no gene match: 20. Germline V gene data show CDR1 as PRHDT and CDR2 as FYEKMQ (reference sequence). This CDR3 is 20 amino acids long. CDR3 loop: CASSTGTGPLPIGNTDTQYF. The CDR3 region has the DNA TGTGCCAGCAGCACCGGGACAGGGCCACTACCGATCGGTAACACAGATACGCAGTATTTT.

The rearrangement uses TRBV14 and TRBJ2-5; tentatively, D is TRBD2 (7 bases). The CDR3 has 14 residues. V was pared by 0 bases and J by 5 bases, with 10 bases between. Germline lookup yields CDR1 SGHDN and CDR2 FVKESK. CDR3 region: CASSQEGGPETQYF. CDR3 DNA sequence: TGTGCCAGCAGCCAAGAGGGGGGGCCGGAGACCCAGTACTTC.

The genes are TRBV27 and TRBJ2-7; 12 positions agree with TRBD2. Germline CDR1 MNHEY, CDR2 SMNVEV (reference sequence). J lost 2 bases, V lost 3 bases, and 2 bases had no gene match. This CDR3 is 15 amino acids long. In DNA form, the CDR3 reads TGTGCCAGCAGTTTCGCTAGCGGGGGGGCCTACGAGCAGTACTTC. As protein: CASSFASGGAYEQYF.

The chain employs TRBV11-1 and TRBJ2-1; unclear D gene. Germline assignment: CDR1 SGHAT and CDR2 FQDESV (reference sequence). V was pared by 2 bases and J by 4 bases, with 9 bases between. This CDR3 has 14 amino acids. CDR3: CASSLSAAYNEQFF. DNA for the CDR3: TGTGCCAGCAGCTTAAGTGCGGCTTACAATGAGCAGTTCTTC.

The J gene is TRBJ2-7, the V gene TRBV6-1, with 7 bases aligning to TRBD2. This CDR3 has 15 residues. Germline CDR1 and CDR2: MNHNS and SASEGT. J gave up 0 bases and V 8 bases, and 10 bases lay outside the gene matches. CDR3 DNA: TGTGCCAGCGGGATTGCGGGGGTCGTCTCCTACGAGCAGTACTTC. This translates into CASGIAGVVSYEQYF.

This chain links TRBV4-2 with TRBJ2-3; possible D gene TRBD2, 6 bases. Germline CDR1 is LGHNA and CDR2 is YNFKEQ. The CDR3 totals 14 residues. The CDR3 DNA reads TGTACATACCCGGGGGAGCCAATCTGTGGTACGCAGTATTTT. Protein: CTYPGEPICGTQYF.

The chain is built from TRBV11-2 and TRBJ2-3, with 13 bases that match TRBD2. Germline V CDR1 and CDR2: SGHAT, FQNNGV. The V and J ends lost 5 bases and 4 bases, in that order; junction bases with no gene match: 6. This CDR3 has 16 amino acids. This CDR3 reads CASSPSGLAGSDTQYF. The CDR3 bases are TGTGCCAGCAGCCCATCGGGACTAGCGGGGTCAGATACGCAGTATTTT.